This T cell receptor beta chain was identified in a study of response to subunit inactivated influenza vaccine. Germline V lookup: CDR1 MGHDK, CDR2 SYGVNS. CDR3 length: 15 residues. The germline V and J ends were trimmed by 3 bases and 7 bases, with 18 bases remaining between them. One entry per CDR3 protein results from TCRdb running MiXCR on the RT-PCR reads. This sample has around 570,000 distinct CDR3 sequences, with around 11% found just once. The data also belong to a second study, concerning T cells expressing NK-cell markers. From that paper: Libraries used 5'RACE template switching adding universal primer site and UMIs. Restricting sorting to alpha-beta TCR T cells was achieved in several experiments by an anti-gamma-delta TCR antibody. More than 5 donors showed dominant NKG2C+ clonotypes comprising roughly 1.0-7.5% of their CD8+ T cells. Topping the CD3+CD56-NKG2C+ fraction as well were these clonotypes, in a few donors.

This sequence joins TRBV25-1 and TRBJ1-2; TRBD1 is a possible D gene (5 bases). The TCR sequence derives from a middle-aged man who received an inactivated influenza vaccine. Specimen: PBMCs from blood, collected on the day of vaccination. This CDR3 is CASSDHRTRFGGYTF. The CDR3 coding sequence is TGTGCCAGCAGTGACCACAGGACCAGGTTCGGTGGCTACACCTTC.